These T cell receptor beta chains were read from a single sample in a study of Ad26.COV2.S vaccination and SARS-CoV-2 variants. Assay: immunoSEQ multiplex PCR; the TCRdb copy retains only in-frame clones and omits some. Altogether about 350,000 clones are present, about 85% being singletons, with the ten largest covering 3% to 4%. The material was peripheral blood, obtained in a trial of Ad26.COV2.S vaccine versus placebo. All receptors come from a person aged 18-60 years who received the Ad26.COV2.S COVID-19 vaccine or a placebo. CDR3s include the opening cysteine and the closing phenylalanine or tryptophan. The D gene is left open where the match is weak. Size values are once, few and many counts, or a class for expanded clones, and some rows have none.

clone size	J gene	V gene	D gene	CDR3 length	CDR3 protein	CDR3 DNA
NA	TRBJ1-1	TRBV12-3/TRBV12-4	NA	13	CASTRTARSVAFF	TGTGCCAGCACCAGGACAGCAAGGTCGGTGGCTTTCTTT
few	TRBJ2-7	TRBV7-2	NA	15	CASSLYRTDSYEQYF	TGTGCCAGCAGCTTATACAGGACAGACTCCTACGAGCAGTACTTC
NA	TRBJ2-7	TRBV18	TRBD1	14	CASSPGQVTYEQYF	TGTGCCAGCTCCCCGGGACAGGTGACCTACGAGCAGTACTTC
NA	TRBJ2-4	TRBV27	NA	14	CASSLLGAKNIQYF	TGTGCCAGCAGCCTCCTTGGAGCCAAAAACATTCAGTACTTC
NA	TRBJ2-1	TRBV14	NA	14	CASSQDSWYNEQFF	TGTGCCAGCAGCCAAGATTCCTGGTACAATGAGCAGTTCTTC
NA	TRBJ2-1	TRBV12-3/TRBV12-4	NA	12	CASSPHGNEQFF	TGTGCCAGCAGTCCTCATGGCAATGAGCAGTTCTTC
NA	TRBJ2-7	TRBV6-6	TRBD2	16	CASSKTTGTNLYEQYF	TGTGCCAGCAGCAAAACCACCGGGACTAACCTCTACGAGCAGTACTTC
NA	TRBJ2-7	TRBV5-1	TRBD2	17	CASSPEKLAGGPYEQYF	TGCGCCAGCAGCCCCGAAAAACTAGCGGGGGGCCCCTACGAGCAGTACTTC
once	TRBJ2-2	TRBV7-2	TRBD2	17	CASSHWTSPPITGELFF	TGTGCCAGCAGCCACTGGACTAGCCCTCCCATCACCGGGGAGCTGTTTTTT
NA	TRBJ1-2	TRBV7-9	TRBD1	17	CASSTLHTGGRTYGYTF	TGTGCCAGCAGCACCCTCCACACAGGGGGCAGAACGTATGGCTACACCTTC
NA	TRBJ2-5	TRBV19	TRBD1	14	CASSGKTGVETQYF	TGTGCCAGTAGTGGAAAAACAGGGGTGGAGACCCAGTACTTC
many	TRBJ2-7	TRBV5-1	NA	15	CASSLGHQAVYEQYF	TGCGCCAGCAGCCTGGGCCACCAGGCGGTCTACGAGCAGTACTTC
NA	TRBJ2-3	TRBV5-1	NA	17	CASSSHPANGLTDTQYF	TGCGCCAGCAGCTCCCATCCGGCGAACGGGTTGACAGATACGCAGTATTTT
NA	TRBJ2-7	TRBV6-2/TRBV6-3	TRBD2	15	CASSYFGRVSYEQYF	TGTGCCAGCAGTTACTTCGGGAGGGTCTCCTACGAGCAGTACTTC
NA	TRBJ2-4	TRBV19	NA	14	CASSILGLQNIQYF	TGTGCCAGTAGTATTTTGGGGCTACAAAACATTCAGTACTTC
NA	TRBJ2-7	TRBV14	NA	11	CASSQDRVKYF	TGTGCCAGCAGCCAGGACAGAGTCAAGTACTTC
once	TRBJ2-7	TRBV2	NA	16	CASSEVGTPRGYEQYF	TGTGCCAGCAGTGAAGTAGGGACACCCCGGGGCTACGAGCAGTACTTC
NA	TRBJ2-3	TRBV6-5	NA	15	CASSYQPASTDTQYF	TGTGCCAGCAGTTACCAGCCAGCGAGCACAGATACGCAGTATTTT
NA	TRBJ2-3	TRBV21-1	NA	15	CAIRDPSWSTDTQYF	TGTGCCATCCGAGACCCGTCCTGGAGCACAGATACGCAGTATTTT
NA	TRBJ1-1	TRBV18	NA	14	CASSPPGGWTEAFF	TGTGCCAGCTCACCACCGGGGGGTTGGACTGAAGCTTTCTTT
NA	TRBJ2-1	TRBV19	NA	11	CASSMPNEQFF	TGTGCCAGTAGTATGCCCAATGAGCAGTTCTTC
NA	TRBJ1-5	TRBV7-9	NA	13	CASSLLGGSVQHF	TGTGCCAGCAGCTTACTGGGCGGATCGGTCCAGCATTTT
once	TRBJ2-3	TRBV30	NA	13	CAWSLVGLKAQYF	TGTGCCTGGAGTCTTGTTGGGCTCAAGGCCCAGTATTTT
NA	TRBJ2-6	TRBV10-2	NA	15	CASSAVGAGANVLTF	TGCGCCAGCAGCGCTGTCGGGGCTGGGGCCAACGTCCTGACTTTC
NA	TRBJ2-3	TRBV4-3	TRBD2	15	CASSPLAGAGDTQYF	TGCGCCAGCAGCCCTCTAGCGGGAGCGGGCGATACGCAGTATTTT
NA	TRBJ1-6	TRBV30	TRBD1	18	CAWSRDRGYLSYNSPLHF	TGTGCCTGGAGCAGGGACAGGGGCTATCTCTCCTATAATTCACCCCTCCACTTT
NA	TRBJ2-1	TRBV13	NA	15	CASSSRRLGYNEQFF	TGTGCCAGCAGCTCGCGGCGGTTGGGCTACAATGAGCAGTTCTTC
NA	TRBJ1-3	TRBV6-5	NA	16	CASSYGHGSSGNTIYF	TGTGCCAGCAGTTACGGACACGGGAGCTCTGGAAACACCATATATTTT
NA	TRBJ1-1	TRBV7-9	NA	14	CASSPGQTNTEAFF	TGTGCCAGCAGCCCAGGACAAACGAACACTGAAGCTTTCTTT
NA	TRBJ1-5	TRBV12-5	NA	14	CASGLQAANQPQHF	TGTGCTAGTGGTTTGCAGGCAGCGAATCAGCCCCAGCATTTT
NA	TRBJ2-5	TRBV27	NA	21	CASSLFWFGSYSRPARETQYF	TGTGCCAGCAGTTTATTTTGGTTCGGGTCGTACAGCCGGCCGGCGAGGGAGACCCAGTACTTC
once	TRBJ2-7	TRBV25-1	TRBD1	13	CASSSYRGPEQYF	TGTGCCAGCAGTAGTTACAGGGGGCCCGAGCAGTACTTC
NA	TRBJ2-3	TRBV4-3	TRBD2	17	CASSPRVVAGLADTQYF	TGCGCCAGCAGCCCCCGGGTCGTAGCGGGGTTAGCAGATACGCAGTATTTT
few	TRBJ2-1	TRBV7-9	TRBD2	16	CASSLALSGAYNEQFF	TGTGCCAGCAGCTTAGCTCTTAGCGGGGCCTACAATGAGCAGTTCTTC
NA	TRBJ2-4	TRBV6-5	NA	14	CASRDRGAKNIQYF	TGTGCCAGCAGAGACAGAGGAGCCAAAAACATTCAGTACTTC
NA	TRBJ2-7	TRBV7-2	TRBD1	14	CASIRDRGSYEQYF	TGTGCCAGCATTAGGGACAGGGGCTCCTACGAGCAGTACTTC
NA	TRBJ1-6	TRBV28	NA	18	CASSFPGLQSSYNSPLHF	TGTGCCAGCAGTTTCCCGGGACTTCAGAGCTCCTATAATTCACCCCTCCACTTT
NA	TRBJ2-1	TRBV27	TRBD2	15	CASSTGTSGYNEQFF	TGTGCCAGCAGCACTGGGACTAGCGGGTACAATGAGCAGTTCTTC
NA	TRBJ2-7	TRBV5-6	NA	14	CASSLVALALEQYF	TGTGCCAGCAGCTTGGTGGCCCTAGCGCTCGAGCAGTACTTC
NA	TRBJ1-1	TRBV10-1	NA	13	CASSPGWNTEAFF	TGCGCCAGCAGCCCGGGGTGGAACACTGAAGCTTTCTTT
NA	TRBJ1-5	TRBV11-2	TRBD1	15	CASSLGQGGNQPQHF	TGTGCCAGCAGCCTGGGACAGGGGGGCAATCAGCCCCAGCATTTT